The present entry profiles one TCR beta chain with its context. Its antigen is still unknown. TCRdb keeps only in-frame clones here, not all; method: immunoSEQ multiplex PCR. The table has roughly 120,000 clones, approximately 89% seen once. The entry originates in a study of T cell responses to AZD1222 COVID-19 vaccine. Study results and caveats: Regions 160-218 and 743-854 held dominance among vaccine-associated CD4 TCRs, which spanned spike.

V was trimmed by 2 bases and J by 0 bases, leaving 9 bases between them. The germline CDR1 and CDR2 sequences are SGDLS and YYNGEE. This CDR3 is built from 14 residues. This receptor was taken from an adult who received the AZD1222 COVID-19 vaccine. The chain employs TRBV9 and TRBJ2-7; D unresolved. Specimen: peripheral blood, collected 28 days after the second AZD1222 dose. The CDR3 DNA sequence: TGTGCCAGCAGCGTTGGGGTAAGCTCCTACGAGCAGTACTTC. Translating gives CASSVGVSSYEQYF.